This TCR beta chain originates from a study of long-term antiretroviral therapy in people with HIV. Germline V gene lookup returns CDR1 GTSNPN and CDR2 SVGIG (reference sequence). The CDR3 is 14 amino acids. The V and J ends lost 3 bases and 5 bases respectively, with 14 bases between them. Notes on this clone: Its antigen remains unknown.

Regarding the study as a whole: Collection of the blood took place between the mid-2000s and the late 2010s. The ART regimens in use then may have been less effective than current ones.

At survey level, the immunoSEQ assay was run in its v3.0 version. A target of roughly 40,000-50,000 T-cell genomes per sample was set for sequencing. The method was immunoSEQ multiplex PCR; TCRdb's version includes in-frame clones alone and lacks a portion of them. Of some 13,000 clones in the sample, around three quarters were seen once. The chain employs TRBV30 and TRBJ2-1; tentative D call: TRBD1 (5 bases). This clonotype was obtained from a man aged 40-55 years with HIV. This material consisted of unsorted PBMCs, taken 3.2 years before starting antiretroviral therapy. The CDR3: CAWRLDKGHNEQFF. The DNA for the CDR3 is TGTGCCTGGAGACTGGACAAGGGTCACAATGAGCAGTTCTTC.